This entry features one TCR beta chain sequence. Its target is unknown. These data are taken from a study of cytomegalovirus exposure and HLA in healthy donors. Study-wide points: Reported findings show TCR beta sequences accurately forecast HLA-A and HLA-B alleles in most subjects. Through in vitro validation, three CMV-associated chains were shown to be specific for CMV antigens.

This CDR3 contains 12 residues. With 7 bases removed from V and 4 bases from J, the gap between germline ends came to 8 bases. Germline CDR1 and CDR2: SGHDN and FVKESK. In the PCR, 60 Vbeta and 13 Jbeta primers were used. Assay: immunoSEQ multiplex PCR; the TCRdb copy retains only in-frame clones and omits some. The sample yields about 200,000 clones, of which the top ten take up roughly 1.2%. This TCR came from a girl aged 2 to 10 in good health and CMV-seropositive. The V gene is TRBV14, the J gene TRBJ1-3; the D is unclear. Input material: PBMCs. CDR3 residues: CASNTQGNTIYF. The CDR3 DNA reads TGTGCCAGCAACACACAGGGAAACACCATATATTTT.